Listed below are T cell receptor beta chains from one sample, sequenced in a study of blood T cell repertoires in COVID-19. TCRdb's table, derived via immunoSEQ multiplex PCR, lists solely in-frame clones and lacks some. The table shows fewer than 350,000 clones, with roughly 90% occurring only once. The sequencing sample was made of PBMCs or T cells enriched from blood (not recorded which). The receptor source for this set is a woman in her twenties or thirties who had recovered from COVID-19. CDR3s include the opening cysteine and the closing phenylalanine or tryptophan. A D gene is named only where the DNA matches it firmly. Rows may omit the clone size; those that give it use once, few, many or a size class.

>NA|TRBV5-1|TRBJ1-3|NA
TGCGCCAGCAGCTTTCTGGCCCATCAGGGGACGCTCACGGGAAACACCATATATTTT
CASSFLAHQGTLTGNTIYF
>NA|TRBV5-6|TRBJ2-5|NA
TGTGCCAGCAGCTTGGTAGGAGTAGAGACCCAGTACTTC
CASSLVGVETQYF
>TRBD2|TRBV7-6|TRBJ2-3|NA
TGTGCCAGCAGCTTAGGGACTAGCGTTTACACAGATACGCAGTATTTT
CASSLGTSVYTDTQYF
>TRBD2|TRBV19|TRBJ2-1|NA
TGTGCCAGTAGTAAAATTAGCGGGAGGGGTTACAATGAGCAGTTCTTC
CASSKISGRGYNEQFF
>TRBD1|TRBV9|TRBJ1-2|NA
TGTGCCAGCAGCGCCCGCCTAACAGGGGAGGACTATGGCTACACCTTC
CASSARLTGEDYGYTF
>TRBD1|TRBV11-2|TRBJ1-2|once
TGTGCCAGCAGCTTATCAGGGGGTCGCCGTGGCTACACCTTC
CASSLSGGRRGYTF
>NA|TRBV20-1|TRBJ2-4|NA
TGCAGTGGTAGCACTCCCCAAATTCAGTACTTC
CSGSTPQIQYF
>TRBD1|TRBV27|TRBJ2-7|NA
TGTGCCAGCACCCACTCTTCCGGGACAGTCCCCTACGAGCAGTACTTC
CASTHSSGTVPYEQYF
>NA|TRBV30|TRBJ2-7|NA
TGTGCCTGGAGTTACGCCCGAGGGTACGAGCAGTACTTC
CAWSYARGYEQYF
>TRBD2|TRBV18|TRBJ2-3|NA
TGTGCCAGCTCACCGATGCAACTAGCGGGGGGGCTCACAGATACGCAGTATTTT
CASSPMQLAGGLTDTQYF
>NA|TRBV7-9|TRBJ2-2|NA
TGTGCCAGCAGCTCCCGGGCGGCGGGGACCGGGGAGCTGTTTTTT
CASSSRAAGTGELFF
>TRBD1|TRBV11-2|TRBJ1-1|once
TGTGCCAGCAGCTCGGGACAGGGGATACGCACTGAAGCTTTCTTT
CASSSGQGIRTEAFF
>TRBD1|TRBV30|TRBJ1-2|NA
TGTGCCTATCAGCGCCTCAGGGGGCGAAAGAACTATGGCTACACCTTC
CAYQRLRGRKNYGYTF
>TRBD1|TRBV6-5|TRBJ1-1|NA
TGTGCCAGCAGTCCGTTGGACAGGGGAAACACTGAAGCTTTCTTT
CASSPLDRGNTEAFF
>NA|TRBV19|TRBJ1-2|few
TGTGCCAGTAGGCCCCCGGGACACCTCTATGGCTACACCTTC
CASRPPGHLYGYTF
>TRBD1|TRBV28|TRBJ2-4|NA
TGTGCCAGCAGTTCCGATATTGCAGGGGGCCTAGCCAAAAACATTCAGTACTTC
CASSSDIAGGLAKNIQYF
>NA|TRBV19|TRBJ1-2|once
TGTGCCAGTAGAGGGGCCCCGGTGGGCTACACCTTC
CASRGAPVGYTF
>NA|TRBV19|TRBJ2-1|NA
TGTGCCAGTAGTGTCGATACGGGAGTACGGTACAATGAGCAGTTCTTC
CASSVDTGVRYNEQFF
>NA|TRBV6-5|TRBJ2-5|NA
TGTGCCAGCAGTTACTCCGGGGTTGGGTTGGAGACCCAGTACTTC
CASSYSGVGLETQYF
>NA|TRBV6-5|TRBJ2-2|once
TGTGCCAGCAGTTACTTGGCCAGCGGCACCGGGGAGCTGTTTTTT
CASSYLASGTGELFF
>NA|TRBV24-1|TRBJ2-3|NA
TGTGCCACCAGACAGGGTTGGACAGATACGCAGTATTTT
CATRQGWTDTQYF
>NA|TRBV7-8|TRBJ1-2|NA
TGTGCCAGCAGCTTACGGGGGGATCCCTCCGGTGGCTACACCTTC
CASSLRGDPSGGYTF
>NA|TRBV6-5|TRBJ1-6|NA
TGTGCCAGCAGTTACGCGGGGGATAATGGTTCACCCCTCCACTTT
CASSYAGDNGSPLHF
>TRBD1|TRBV7-8|TRBJ1-5|NA
TGTGCCAGCAGTGAAAGACAGGGAAGCAATCAGCCCCAGCATTTT
CASSERQGSNQPQHF
>NA|TRBV30|TRBJ2-1|NA
TGTGCCTGGAGTGTTCAGTCCTACAATGAGCAGTTCTTC
CAWSVQSYNEQFF
>NA|TRBV29-1|TRBJ2-7|NA
TGCAGCGCCGGACCGGGGGGCCACGAGCAGTACTTC
CSAGPGGHEQYF
>NA|TRBV7-2|TRBJ2-1|NA
TGTGCCAGCAGCTTAGTTCAGGGCCCTAAGTTCTTC
CASSLVQGPKFF
>NA|TRBV30|TRBJ2-4|once
TGTGCCTGGTCCCTTGTAGCCAAAAACATTCAGTACTTC
CAWSLVAKNIQYF
>NA|TRBV28|TRBJ1-2|NA
TGTGCCAGCAGTTTGCCGGACGGGGTAGTATATGGCTACACCTTC
CASSLPDGVVYGYTF
>NA|TRBV7-9|TRBJ1-5|NA
TGTGCCAGCAGCTTAGACAGGGTAGCTCAGCCCCAGCATTTT
CASSLDRVAQPQHF
>NA|TRBV7-3|TRBJ2-7|NA
TGTGCCAGCAGCTTAACGAACATCTACGAGCAGTACTTC
CASSLTNIYEQYF
>NA|TRBV27|TRBJ1-4|NA
TGTGCCAGCAGTTTATCGTGGGGGGACGGCCCGAGGGAACTGTTTTTT
CASSLSWGDGPRELFF
>TRBD1|TRBV18|TRBJ2-7|once
TGTGCCAGCTCATCGCTCGGGACAGGGAAGATCGAGCAGTACTTC
CASSSLGTGKIEQYF
>NA|TRBV6-1|TRBJ2-3|NA
TGTGCCAGCAGTGACCAGATTACAGATACGCAGTATTTT
CASSDQITDTQYF
>TRBD1|TRBV24-1|TRBJ2-7|NA
TGTGCCACCAGTGACCGGGGACAGGGGGCACACGAGCAGTACTTC
CATSDRGQGAHEQYF
>TRBD2|TRBV3-1/TRBV3-2|TRBJ2-5|NA
TGTGCCAGCAGCCGTTATACTCAGGCGGGAGGGGAGACCCAGTACTTC
CASSRYTQAGGETQYF
>TRBD1|TRBV5-1|TRBJ1-1|NA
TGCGCCAGCAGCCCCGGGACAGGGGGCAGGACTGAAGCTTTCTTT
CASSPGTGGRTEAFF
>NA|TRBV11-2|TRBJ1-2|NA
TGTGCCAGCAGCATTAACTCGTTTCAGGGCTATGGCTACACCTTC
CASSINSFQGYGYTF
>NA|TRBV19|TRBJ1-4|NA
TGTGCCAGTAGTATCCCGCAGGTTAATGAAAAACTGTTTTTT
CASSIPQVNEKLFF
>NA|TRBV12-3/TRBV12-4|TRBJ1-5|NA
TGTGCCAGCAGTTTAGAGAGACAGCCCCAGCATTTT
CASSLERQPQHF